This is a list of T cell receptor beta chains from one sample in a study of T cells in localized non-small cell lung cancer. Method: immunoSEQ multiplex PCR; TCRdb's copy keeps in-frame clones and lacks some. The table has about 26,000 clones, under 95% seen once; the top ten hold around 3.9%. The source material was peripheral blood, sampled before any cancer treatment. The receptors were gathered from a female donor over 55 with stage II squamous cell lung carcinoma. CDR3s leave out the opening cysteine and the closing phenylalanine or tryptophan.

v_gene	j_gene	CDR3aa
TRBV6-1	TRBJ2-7	ASSEEALVGYEQY
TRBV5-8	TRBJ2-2	ASSSGRPLGAGELF
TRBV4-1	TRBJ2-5	ASSQEGLAAQETQY
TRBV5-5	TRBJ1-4	ASSFRGSNEKLF
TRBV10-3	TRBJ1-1	AISAGTVIMNTEAF
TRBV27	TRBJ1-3	ASSLSGAGNTIY
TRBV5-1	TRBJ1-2	ASSFTGGEGYT
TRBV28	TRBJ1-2	ASRGTGMWYGYT
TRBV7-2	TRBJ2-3	ASSLSSSGLDTQY
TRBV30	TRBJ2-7	AWSVGRGAYEQY
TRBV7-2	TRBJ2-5	ASSLRYQETQY
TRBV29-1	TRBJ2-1	SVTRLADEQF
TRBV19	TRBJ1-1	ASSIEGANTEAF
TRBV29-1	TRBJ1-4	SVESGNEKLF
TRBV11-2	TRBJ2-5	ASSITSGRRGETQY
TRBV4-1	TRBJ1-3	ASSQPTSSGNTIY
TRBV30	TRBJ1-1	AWSVGTGTEAF
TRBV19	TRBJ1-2	ASSIDWQSIGYT
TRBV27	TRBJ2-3	ASRWTLSTDTQY
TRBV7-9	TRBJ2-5	ASSVMGDRVAEETQY
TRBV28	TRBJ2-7	ASRGLDPYEQY
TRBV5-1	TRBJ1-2	ASSPDSYGYT
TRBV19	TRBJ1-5	ASSISLGGNQPQH
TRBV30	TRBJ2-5	AWSVRGGGRETQY
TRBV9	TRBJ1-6	ASSVNTGFSNSPLH
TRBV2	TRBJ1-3	ATKKSGSGNTIY
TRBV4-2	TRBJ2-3	ASSPPQADTQY
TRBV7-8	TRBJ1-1	ASSLKVGQGNTEAF
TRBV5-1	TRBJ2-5	ASSTGLAGTQETQY
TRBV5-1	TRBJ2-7	ASSLDLGLFYEQY
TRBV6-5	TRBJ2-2	ASRTPSGRGGELF
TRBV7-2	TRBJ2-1	ASSLGFSGRYNEQF
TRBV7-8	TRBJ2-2	ASSSASRASGTRSYTGELF
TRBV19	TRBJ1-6	ASSVSGEDSPLH
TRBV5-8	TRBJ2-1	ASSLTGTGNFNEQF
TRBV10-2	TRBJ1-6	ASSHNNSPLH
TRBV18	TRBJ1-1	ASSQGMGTDTEAF
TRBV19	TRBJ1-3	ASSIGTAGNTIY
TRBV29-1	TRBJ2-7	SGGQGLYEQY
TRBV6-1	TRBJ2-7	ASSGLAGIPYEQY
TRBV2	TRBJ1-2	ASSEQGWEYGYT
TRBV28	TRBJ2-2	ASRGYRGTGELF
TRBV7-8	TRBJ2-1	ATPPAGRRQF
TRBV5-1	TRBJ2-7	ASRTGTVEMYEQY
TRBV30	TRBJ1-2	AWGRVSGYT
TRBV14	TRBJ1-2	ASSQDPLSDRGYT
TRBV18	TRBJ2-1	ASSQGQLGEQF
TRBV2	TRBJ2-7	ASSLGHSYEQY
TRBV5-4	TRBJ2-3	ASSGGLPDTQY
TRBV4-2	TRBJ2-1	ASTGTGRNEQF
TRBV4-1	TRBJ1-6	ASSQDTNSNNSPLH
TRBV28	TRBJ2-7	ASRGTSGGDYEQY
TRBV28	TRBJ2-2	ASSFVFSSENTGELF
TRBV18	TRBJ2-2	ASSPGLAGGPRELF
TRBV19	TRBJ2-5	ASSRGGGRETQY